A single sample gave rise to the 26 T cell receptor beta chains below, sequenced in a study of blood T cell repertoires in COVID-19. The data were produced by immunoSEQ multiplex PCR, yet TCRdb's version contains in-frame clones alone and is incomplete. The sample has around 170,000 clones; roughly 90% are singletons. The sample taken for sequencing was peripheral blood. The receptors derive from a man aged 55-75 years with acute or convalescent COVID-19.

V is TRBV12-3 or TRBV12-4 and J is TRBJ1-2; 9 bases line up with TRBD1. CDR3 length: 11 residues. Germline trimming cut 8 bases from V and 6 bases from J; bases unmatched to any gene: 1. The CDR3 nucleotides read TGTGCCAGCGGGACAGGGCATGGCTACACCTTC. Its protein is CASGTGHGYTF.

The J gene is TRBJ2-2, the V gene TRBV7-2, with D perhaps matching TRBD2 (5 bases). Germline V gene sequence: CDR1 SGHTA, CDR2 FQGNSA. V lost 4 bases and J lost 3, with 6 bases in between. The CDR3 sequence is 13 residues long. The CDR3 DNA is TGTGCCAGCAGCTCCGGGGACACCGGGGAGCTGTTTTTT. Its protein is CASSSGDTGELFF.

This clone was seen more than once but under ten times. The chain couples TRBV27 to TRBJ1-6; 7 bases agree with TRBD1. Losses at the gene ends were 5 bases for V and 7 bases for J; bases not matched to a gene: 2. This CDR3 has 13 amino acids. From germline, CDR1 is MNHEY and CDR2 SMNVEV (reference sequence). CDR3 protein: CASSTGENSPLHF. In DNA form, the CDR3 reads TGTGCCAGCAGTACAGGGGAAAATTCACCCCTCCACTTT.

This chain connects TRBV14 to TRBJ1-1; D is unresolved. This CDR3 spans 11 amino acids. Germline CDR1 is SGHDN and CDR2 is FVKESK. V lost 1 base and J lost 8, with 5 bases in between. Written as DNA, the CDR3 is TGTGCCAGCAGCCAAGTATCCGAAGCTTTCTTT. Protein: CASSQVSEAFF.

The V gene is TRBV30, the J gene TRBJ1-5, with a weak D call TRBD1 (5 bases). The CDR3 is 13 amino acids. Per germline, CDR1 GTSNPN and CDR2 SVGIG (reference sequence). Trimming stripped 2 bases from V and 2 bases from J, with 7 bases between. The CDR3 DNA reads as TGTGCCTGGAGTCCGACAGGCAATCAGCCCCAGCATTTT. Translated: CAWSPTGNQPQHF.

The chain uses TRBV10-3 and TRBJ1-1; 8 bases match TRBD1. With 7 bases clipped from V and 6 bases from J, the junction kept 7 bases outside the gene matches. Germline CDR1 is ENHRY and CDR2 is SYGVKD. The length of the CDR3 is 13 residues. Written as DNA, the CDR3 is TGTGCCATCACTGGGACAGGTAGCGCTGAAGCTTTCTTT. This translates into CAITGTGSAEAFF.

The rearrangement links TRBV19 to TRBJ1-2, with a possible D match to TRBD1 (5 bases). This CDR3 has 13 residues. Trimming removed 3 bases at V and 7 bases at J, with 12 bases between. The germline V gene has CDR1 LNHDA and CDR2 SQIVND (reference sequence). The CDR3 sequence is CASSITGGGGYTF. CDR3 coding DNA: TGTGCCAGTAGTATTACTGGGGGAGGTGGCTACACCTTC.

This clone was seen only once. The CDR3 region is CASSQNTGYNYGYTF. In nucleotides, the CDR3 is TGTGCCAGCAGCCAAAACACAGGGTATAACTATGGCTACACCTTC. The chain carries TRBV4-2 and TRBJ1-2, with D maybe TRBD1 (6 bases). Per the germline V gene, CDR1 is LGHNA and CDR2 is YNFKEQ. The ends were cut back, 2 bases at V and 1 base at J, with 11 bases in the middle. The CDR3 is 15 amino acids.

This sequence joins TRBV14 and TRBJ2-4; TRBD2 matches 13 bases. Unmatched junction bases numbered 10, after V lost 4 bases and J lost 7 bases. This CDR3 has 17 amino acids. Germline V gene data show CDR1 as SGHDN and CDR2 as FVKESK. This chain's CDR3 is CASSLSPKTSGGNIQYF. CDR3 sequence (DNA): TGTGCCAGCAGCCTCTCCCCGAAGACTAGCGGGGGGAACATTCAGTACTTC.

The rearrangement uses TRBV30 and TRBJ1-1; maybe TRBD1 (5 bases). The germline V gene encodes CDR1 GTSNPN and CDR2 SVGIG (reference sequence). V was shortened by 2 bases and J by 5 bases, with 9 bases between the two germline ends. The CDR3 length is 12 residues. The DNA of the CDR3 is TGTGCCTGGAGTCAGGGCGGAACTGAAGCTTTCTTT. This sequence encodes CAWSQGGTEAFF.

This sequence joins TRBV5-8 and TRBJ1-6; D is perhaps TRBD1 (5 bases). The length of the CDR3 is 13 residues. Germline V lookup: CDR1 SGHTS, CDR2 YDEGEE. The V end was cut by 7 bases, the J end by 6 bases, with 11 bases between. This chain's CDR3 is CASGRQINSPLHF. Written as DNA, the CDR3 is TGTGCCAGCGGACGACAGATTAATTCACCCCTCCACTTT. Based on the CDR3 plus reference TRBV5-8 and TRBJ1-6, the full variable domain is EAGVTQSPTHLIKTRGQQATLRCSPISGHTSVYWYQQALGLGLQFLLWYDEGEERNRGNFPPRFSGRQFPNYSSELNVNALELEDSALYLCASGRQINSPLHFGNGTRLTVT.

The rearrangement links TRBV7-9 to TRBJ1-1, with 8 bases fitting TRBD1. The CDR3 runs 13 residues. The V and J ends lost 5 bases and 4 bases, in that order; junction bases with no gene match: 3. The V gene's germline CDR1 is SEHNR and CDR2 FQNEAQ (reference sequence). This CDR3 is CASSPGTGTEAFF. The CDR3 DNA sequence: TGTGCCAGCAGCCCCGGGACAGGCACTGAAGCTTTCTTT.

Here the CDR3 DNA reads TGTGCCAGCAGTTTTCGGGGAGGGGAAGGAGAGACCCAGTACTTC. This gives the protein CASSFRGGEGETQYF. The chain uses TRBV11-2 and TRBJ2-5; 7 nucleotides agree with TRBD2. CDR1 is SGHAT, CDR2 FQNNGV, per germline. V was pared by 6 bases and J by 4 bases, with 11 bases of the junction left unmatched. CDR3 length equals 15 residues.

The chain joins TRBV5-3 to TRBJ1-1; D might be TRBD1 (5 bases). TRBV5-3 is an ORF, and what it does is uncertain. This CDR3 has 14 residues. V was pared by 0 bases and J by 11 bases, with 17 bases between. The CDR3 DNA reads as TGTGCCAGAAGCTTGGCGGTGGGGCCAGCGGGGGCTTTCTTT. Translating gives CARSLAVGPAGAFF.

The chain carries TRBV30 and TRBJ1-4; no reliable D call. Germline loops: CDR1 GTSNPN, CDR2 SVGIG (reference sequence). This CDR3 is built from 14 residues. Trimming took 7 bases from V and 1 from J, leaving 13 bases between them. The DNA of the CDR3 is TGTGCCTTGCAACCTAGAATAACTAATGAAAAACTGTTTTTT. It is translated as CALQPRITNEKLFF.

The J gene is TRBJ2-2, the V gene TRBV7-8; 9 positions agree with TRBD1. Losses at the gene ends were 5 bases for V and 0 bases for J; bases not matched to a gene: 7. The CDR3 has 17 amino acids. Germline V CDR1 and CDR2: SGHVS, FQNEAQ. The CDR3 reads CASSLRDRVTNTGELFF. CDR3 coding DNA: TGTGCCAGCAGCCTGCGGGACAGGGTAACGAACACCGGGGAGCTGTTTTTT.

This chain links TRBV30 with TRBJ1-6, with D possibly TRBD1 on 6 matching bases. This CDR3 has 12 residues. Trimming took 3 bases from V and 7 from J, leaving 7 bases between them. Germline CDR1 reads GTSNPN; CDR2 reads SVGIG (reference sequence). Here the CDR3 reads CAWSTGNSPLHF. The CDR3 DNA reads TGTGCCTGGAGCACAGGGAATTCACCCCTCCACTTT.

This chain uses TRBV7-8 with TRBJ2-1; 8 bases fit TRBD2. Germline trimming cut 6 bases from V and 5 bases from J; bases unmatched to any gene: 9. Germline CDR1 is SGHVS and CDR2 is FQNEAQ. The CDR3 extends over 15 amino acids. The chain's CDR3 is CASRGSGGSHNEQFF. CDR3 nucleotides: TGTGCCAGCAGGGGGAGCGGGGGTTCCCACAATGAGCAGTTCTTC.

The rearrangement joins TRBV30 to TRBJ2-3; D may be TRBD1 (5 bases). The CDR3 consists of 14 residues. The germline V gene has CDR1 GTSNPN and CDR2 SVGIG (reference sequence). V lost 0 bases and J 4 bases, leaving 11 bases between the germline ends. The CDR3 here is CAWSVNRNSDTQYF. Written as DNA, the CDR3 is TGTGCCTGGAGTGTAAACAGGAACTCAGATACGCAGTATTTT. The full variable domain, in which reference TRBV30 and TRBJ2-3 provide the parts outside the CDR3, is SQTIHQWPATLVQPVGSPLSLECTVEGTSNPNLYWYRQAAGRGLQLLFYSVGIGQISSEVPQNLSASRPQDRQFILSSKKLLLSDSGFYLCAWSVNRNSDTQYFGPGTRLTVL.

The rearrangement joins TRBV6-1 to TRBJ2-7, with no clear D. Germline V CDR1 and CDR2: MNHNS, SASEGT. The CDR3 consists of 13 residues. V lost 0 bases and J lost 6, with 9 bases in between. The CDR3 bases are TGTGCCAGCAGTGAAGCGCGCACTCGCGAGCAGTACTTC. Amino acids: CASSEARTREQYF.

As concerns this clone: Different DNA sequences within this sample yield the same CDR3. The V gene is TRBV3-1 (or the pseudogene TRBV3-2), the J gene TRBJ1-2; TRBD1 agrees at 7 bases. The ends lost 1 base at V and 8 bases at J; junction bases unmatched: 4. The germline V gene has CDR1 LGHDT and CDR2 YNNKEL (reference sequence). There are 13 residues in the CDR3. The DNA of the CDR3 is TGTGCCAGCAGCCAAGGACAGGGAGGAGGCTACACCTTC. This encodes CASSQGQGGGYTF.

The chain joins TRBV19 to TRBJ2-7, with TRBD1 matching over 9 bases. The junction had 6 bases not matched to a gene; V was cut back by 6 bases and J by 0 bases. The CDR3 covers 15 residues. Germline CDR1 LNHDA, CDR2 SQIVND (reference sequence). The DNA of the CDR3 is TGTGCCAGTAGCCCCGGGACAGGGATCTCCTACGAGCAGTACTTC. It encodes CASSPGTGISYEQYF.

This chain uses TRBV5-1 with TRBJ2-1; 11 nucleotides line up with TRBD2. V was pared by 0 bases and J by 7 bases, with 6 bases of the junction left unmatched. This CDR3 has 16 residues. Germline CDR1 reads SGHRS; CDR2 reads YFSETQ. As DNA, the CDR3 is TGCGCCAGCAGCTTGGGACCGGCTAGCGGGAGGAATGAGCAGTTCTTC. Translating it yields CASSLGPASGRNEQFF.

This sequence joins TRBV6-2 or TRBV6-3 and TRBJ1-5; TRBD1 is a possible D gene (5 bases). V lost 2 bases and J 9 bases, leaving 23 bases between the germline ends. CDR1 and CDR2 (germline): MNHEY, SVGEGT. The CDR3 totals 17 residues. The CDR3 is CASSYPSPWQGGRPQHF. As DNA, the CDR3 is TGTGCCAGCAGTTACCCCTCGCCTTGGCAGGGAGGCCGGCCCCAGCATTTT.

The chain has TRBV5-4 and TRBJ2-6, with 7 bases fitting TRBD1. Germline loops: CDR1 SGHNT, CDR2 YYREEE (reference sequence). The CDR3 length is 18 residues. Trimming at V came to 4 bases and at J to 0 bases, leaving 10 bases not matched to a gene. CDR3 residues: CASSPHGPGGSGANVLTF. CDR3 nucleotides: TGTGCCAGCAGCCCCCATGGGCCAGGGGGCTCTGGGGCCAACGTCCTGACTTTC.

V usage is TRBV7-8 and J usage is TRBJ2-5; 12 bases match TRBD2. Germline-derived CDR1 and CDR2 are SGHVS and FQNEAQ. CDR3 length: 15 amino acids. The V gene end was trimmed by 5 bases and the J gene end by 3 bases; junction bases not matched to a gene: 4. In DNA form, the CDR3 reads TGTGCCAGCAGCCTATGGACTAGCGGGGAAGAGACCCAGTACTTC. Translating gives CASSLWTSGEETQYF.